The present T cell receptor (beta chain) was sequenced within a study of blood T cell repertoires in COVID-19. Per the authors' pipeline: Reference gene primer amplification in the assay estimated nucleated cell counts. This table comes from immunoSEQ multiplex PCR, and its TCRdb copy is limited to in-frame clones, with some not included. Clonal size and the V and J genes are those of that table, whereas D and trimming came from the DNA. The sample includes some 220,000 clones, around 80% of them seen just once. The germline V gene encodes CDR1 KGHSH and CDR2 LQKENI. CDR3 length equals 14 residues. J was trimmed by 7 bases and V by 3 bases; bases with no gene match: 5.

The sequence came from a man aged 50-59 years with active or convalescent COVID-19. This chain uses TRBV18 with TRBJ2-1; 8 nucleotides agree with TRBD2. The sequenced sample was peripheral blood. CDR3: CASSPRGGMNEQFF. The CDR3 DNA follows: TGTGCCAGCTCACCCCGGGGGGGGATGAATGAGCAGTTCTTC. Complete variable domain (other parts from reference TRBV18 and TRBJ2-1): NAGVMQNPRHLVRRRGQEARLRCSPMKGHSHVYWYRQLPEEGLKFMVYLQKENIIDESGMPKERFSAEFPKEGPSILRIQQVVRGDSAAYFCASSPRGGMNEQFFGPGTRLTVL.